Listed below are T cell receptor beta chains from one sample, sequenced in a study of Graves' ophthalmopathy and Graves' hyperthyroidism. TCRdb re-called the multiplex PCR reads with MiXCR, one entry per CDR3 protein. The repertoire holds some 520,000 distinct CDR3 sequences, around 14% seen once, with 9.8% in the top ten. The sequencing sample was made of blood. The receptors here all came from a woman aged 25 to 39 with Graves' ophthalmopathy. CDR3s include the opening cysteine and the closing phenylalanine or tryptophan. D genes are given only for firm matches. Not every row has a clone size; where given, it reads once, few, many or a size class.

J gene: TRBJ2-5
clone size: many
D gene: TRBD1
V gene: TRBV30
CDR3 protein: CAWDRGGETQYF
CDR3 DNA: TGTGCCTGGGACAGGGGTGGAGAGACCCAGTACTTC

J gene: TRBJ1-1
clone size: -
D gene: -
V gene: TRBV4-1
CDR3 protein: CASSHSHGGNTEAFF
CDR3 DNA: TGCGCCAGCAGCCACTCCCACGGGGGGAACACTGAAGCTTTCTTT

J gene: TRBJ2-5
clone size: many
D gene: -
V gene: TRBV30
CDR3 protein: CAWIGVRETQYF
CDR3 DNA: TGTGCCTGGATTGGGGTCAGGGAGACCCAGTACTTC

J gene: TRBJ2-7
clone size: many
D gene: TRBD1
V gene: TRBV2
CDR3 protein: CASTRDRASYEQYF
CDR3 DNA: TGTGCCAGCACTCGGGACAGGGCTTCCTACGAGCAGTACTTC

J gene: TRBJ2-2
clone size: many
D gene: -
V gene: TRBV25-1
CDR3 protein: CASSDLRENTGELFF
CDR3 DNA: TGTGCCAGCAGTGATCTCAGGGAGAACACCGGGGAGCTGTTTTTT

J gene: TRBJ2-2
clone size: many
D gene: -
V gene: TRBV6-1
CDR3 protein: CASSELANTGELFF
CDR3 DNA: TGTGCCAGCAGTGAGTTAGCGAACACCGGGGAGCTGTTTTTT

J gene: TRBJ2-5
clone size: few
D gene: -
V gene: TRBV4-1
CDR3 protein: CASSQLGWGQETQYF
CDR3 DNA: TGCGCCAGCAGCCAGCTGGGTTGGGGCCAAGAGACCCAGTACTTC

J gene: TRBJ1-5
clone size: many
D gene: TRBD1
V gene: TRBV7-2
CDR3 protein: CASSPDRGGRPQHF
CDR3 DNA: TGTGCCAGCAGCCCAGACAGGGGTGGAAGACCCCAGCATTTT

J gene: TRBJ2-4
clone size: many
D gene: TRBD2
V gene: TRBV10-3
CDR3 protein: CAISESTSGGKNIQYF
CDR3 DNA: TGTGCCATCAGTGAGTCAACTAGCGGGGGAAAAAACATTCAGTACTTC

J gene: TRBJ2-7
clone size: -
D gene: -
V gene: TRBV12-3/TRBV12-4
CDR3 protein: CASRGVGTEGSYEQYF
CDR3 DNA: TGTGCCAGCAGGGGGGTGGGGACCGAGGGTTCCTACGAGCAGTACTTC

J gene: TRBJ2-7
clone size: many
D gene: -
V gene: TRBV20-1
CDR3 protein: CSAEQGSEQYF
CDR3 DNA: TGCAGTGCGGAGCAGGGTTCCGAGCAGTACTTC

J gene: TRBJ2-7
clone size: many
D gene: TRBD2
V gene: TRBV28
CDR3 protein: CASSLSGRAREQYF
CDR3 DNA: TGTGCCAGCAGTTTGAGCGGGAGGGCCCGAGAGCAGTACTTC

J gene: TRBJ2-5
clone size: many
D gene: -
V gene: TRBV19
CDR3 protein: CASSIGWQGRGETQYF
CDR3 DNA: TGTGCCAGTAGTATCGGATGGCAGGGGAGAGGAGAGACCCAGTACTTC

J gene: TRBJ1-1
clone size: many
D gene: -
V gene: TRBV20-1
CDR3 protein: CSAGGSGYTEAFF
CDR3 DNA: TGCAGTGCCGGGGGATCCGGGTACACTGAAGCTTTCTTT

J gene: TRBJ1-2
clone size: many
D gene: -
V gene: TRBV5-4
CDR3 protein: CASSLGKLGEEGYTF
CDR3 DNA: TGTGCCAGCAGCTTGGGAAAGCTGGGGGAGGAGGGCTACACCTTC

J gene: TRBJ1-3
clone size: many
D gene: -
V gene: TRBV10-3
CDR3 protein: CAISARGLSGNTIYF
CDR3 DNA: TGTGCCATCAGTGCCAGGGGACTCTCTGGAAACACCATATATTTT

J gene: TRBJ2-7
clone size: many
D gene: -
V gene: TRBV6-2/TRBV6-3
CDR3 protein: CASSSSKPTGSYEQYF
CDR3 DNA: TGTGCCAGCAGCTCGTCAAAACCCACAGGCTCCTACGAGCAGTACTTC

J gene: TRBJ2-4
clone size: -
D gene: -
V gene: TRBV3-1
CDR3 protein: CASSRQRGDGANIQYF
CDR3 DNA: TGTGCCAGCAGCCGTCAGAGGGGGGACGGAGCAAACATTCAGTACTTC

J gene: TRBJ2-5
clone size: many
D gene: -
V gene: TRBV11-2
CDR3 protein: CASSREHPQETQYF
CDR3 DNA: TGTGCCAGCAGCCGAGAGCATCCACAAGAGACCCAGTACTTC

J gene: TRBJ2-5
clone size: few
D gene: TRBD1
V gene: TRBV5-4
CDR3 protein: CASRPGTERETQYF
CDR3 DNA: TGTGCCAGCAGACCCGGGACAGAGAGGGAGACCCAGTACTTC

J gene: TRBJ1-2
clone size: many
D gene: -
V gene: TRBV29-1
CDR3 protein: CSVALGQNYGYTF
CDR3 DNA: TGCAGCGTTGCACTTGGACAGAACTATGGCTACACCTTC

J gene: TRBJ2-5
clone size: many
D gene: -
V gene: TRBV24-1
CDR3 protein: CATSDIGQQETQYF
CDR3 DNA: TGTGCCACCAGTGATATAGGGCAGCAAGAGACCCAGTACTTC

J gene: TRBJ2-7
clone size: -
D gene: -
V gene: TRBV6-1
CDR3 protein: CASSPLQGDEQYF
CDR3 DNA: TGTGCCAGCAGTCCCCTCCAGGGAGACGAGCAGTACTTC

J gene: TRBJ1-6
clone size: few
D gene: TRBD1
V gene: TRBV25-1
CDR3 protein: CASSPGGQGKGPLHF
CDR3 DNA: TGTGCCAGCAGCCCTGGAGGACAGGGTAAAGGACCCCTCCACTTT

J gene: TRBJ1-5
clone size: few
D gene: TRBD1
V gene: TRBV30
CDR3 protein: CAWTTGEGDQPQHF
CDR3 DNA: TGTGCCTGGACGACAGGGGAAGGCGATCAGCCCCAGCATTTT

J gene: TRBJ2-5
clone size: many
D gene: TRBD1
V gene: TRBV6-5
CDR3 protein: CASSYQAGGTETQYF
CDR3 DNA: TGTGCCAGCAGTTACCAGGCAGGGGGCACGGAGACCCAGTACTTC

J gene: TRBJ2-5
clone size: many
D gene: TRBD2
V gene: TRBV6-5
CDR3 protein: CASSPGMGRVETQYF
CDR3 DNA: TGTGCCAGCAGCCCCGGGATGGGGAGGGTTGAGACCCAGTACTTC

J gene: TRBJ1-5
clone size: many
D gene: TRBD1
V gene: TRBV12-3/TRBV12-4
CDR3 protein: CASSQGQGANQPQHF
CDR3 DNA: TGTGCCAGCAGCCAGGGGCAGGGGGCGAATCAGCCCCAGCATTTT

J gene: TRBJ1-1
clone size: -
D gene: -
V gene: TRBV30
CDR3 protein: CAWSPRMETEAFF
CDR3 DNA: TGTGCCTGGAGTCCCCGCATGGAGACTGAAGCTTTCTTT

J gene: TRBJ1-2
clone size: many
D gene: -
V gene: TRBV27
CDR3 protein: CASSPLGGGAFGYTF
CDR3 DNA: TGTGCCAGCAGTCCCCTCGGGGGGGGGGCATTTGGCTACACCTTC

J gene: TRBJ2-7
clone size: few
D gene: TRBD1
V gene: TRBV27
CDR3 protein: CASSATGGPEQYF
CDR3 DNA: TGTGCCAGCTCCGCAACAGGGGGTCCCGAGCAGTACTTC

J gene: TRBJ2-5
clone size: -
D gene: -
V gene: TRBV7-8
CDR3 protein: CASSNRQYQETQYF
CDR3 DNA: TGTGCCAGCAGCAACCGACAGTACCAAGAGACCCAGTACTTC

J gene: TRBJ2-7
clone size: many
D gene: -
V gene: TRBV7-3
CDR3 protein: CASSLSKGFYEQYF
CDR3 DNA: TGTGCCAGCAGCTTATCAAAGGGCTTTTACGAGCAGTACTTC

J gene: TRBJ2-2
clone size: many
D gene: -
V gene: TRBV29-1
CDR3 protein: CSVGQNANTGELFF
CDR3 DNA: TGCAGCGTTGGGCAAAACGCGAACACCGGGGAGCTGTTTTTT

J gene: TRBJ2-7
clone size: many
D gene: -
V gene: TRBV27
CDR3 protein: CASSSDPRSYEQYF
CDR3 DNA: TGTGCCAGCAGTTCCGACCCACGATCCTACGAGCAGTACTTC

J gene: TRBJ1-1
clone size: many
D gene: -
V gene: TRBV12-3/TRBV12-4
CDR3 protein: CASSLTSVEAFF
CDR3 DNA: TGTGCCAGCAGTTTAACCTCAGTTGAAGCTTTCTTT

J gene: TRBJ2-7
clone size: many
D gene: -
V gene: TRBV28
CDR3 protein: CASSPGRYEQYF
CDR3 DNA: TGTGCCAGCAGTCCCGGGCGCTACGAGCAGTACTTC

J gene: TRBJ2-2
clone size: few
D gene: -
V gene: TRBV19
CDR3 protein: CASSIGRLPGELFF
CDR3 DNA: TGTGCCAGTAGTATAGGTCGCCTTCCGGGGGAGCTGTTTTTT

J gene: TRBJ1-6
clone size: many
D gene: -
V gene: TRBV12-3/TRBV12-4
CDR3 protein: CASSSRPELSSPLHF
CDR3 DNA: TGTGCCAGCAGTTCCCGCCCTGAACTCTCTTCACCCCTCCACTTT

J gene: TRBJ2-5
clone size: many
D gene: TRBD2
V gene: TRBV12-5
CDR3 protein: CASGPREGSWKETQYF
CDR3 DNA: TGTGCTAGTGGTCCCCGGGAGGGAAGCTGGAAGGAGACCCAGTACTTC

J gene: TRBJ2-7
clone size: -
D gene: TRBD1
V gene: TRBV11-2
CDR3 protein: CASSSWYGTGTYEQYF
CDR3 DNA: TGTGCCAGCAGCTCCTGGTATGGGACAGGGACCTACGAGCAGTACTTC

J gene: TRBJ1-6
clone size: many
D gene: -
V gene: TRBV7-3
CDR3 protein: CASSPDTRSPLHF
CDR3 DNA: TGTGCCAGCAGCCCCGACACAAGGTCACCCCTCCACTTT

J gene: TRBJ2-4
clone size: -
D gene: TRBD1
V gene: TRBV6-1
CDR3 protein: CASSPTGERGNIQYF
CDR3 DNA: TGTGCCAGCAGTCCGACAGGGGAGAGGGGAAACATTCAGTACTTC

J gene: TRBJ1-2
clone size: few
D gene: TRBD1
V gene: TRBV19
CDR3 protein: CASSSGPGQGHGYTF
CDR3 DNA: TGTGCCAGTAGTTCCGGACCGGGACAGGGACATGGCTACACCTTC

J gene: TRBJ2-5
clone size: few
D gene: TRBD1
V gene: TRBV12-3/TRBV12-4
CDR3 protein: CAGRTGGPQETQYF
CDR3 DNA: TGTGCCGGCAGAACAGGGGGCCCCCAAGAGACCCAGTACTTC

J gene: TRBJ1-1
clone size: many
D gene: TRBD1
V gene: TRBV19
CDR3 protein: CASSRRTGAHTEAFF
CDR3 DNA: TGTGCCAGTAGTAGACGGACAGGGGCTCACACTGAAGCTTTCTTT

J gene: TRBJ1-2
clone size: few
D gene: -
V gene: TRBV19
CDR3 protein: CASSMGGRGTPLNYGYTF
CDR3 DNA: TGTGCCAGTAGTATGGGGGGTAGGGGAACCCCGCTGAACTATGGCTACACCTTC

J gene: TRBJ2-2
clone size: many
D gene: TRBD2
V gene: TRBV11-1
CDR3 protein: CASRPRGVGDTGELFF
CDR3 DNA: TGTGCCAGCAGGCCTCGGGGGGTCGGAGACACCGGGGAGCTGTTTTTT

J gene: TRBJ2-7
clone size: few
D gene: -
V gene: TRBV18
CDR3 protein: CASSPREGDSYEQYF
CDR3 DNA: TGTGCCAGCTCCCCGAGGGAGGGGGACTCCTACGAGCAGTACTTC

J gene: TRBJ2-7
clone size: many
D gene: -
V gene: TRBV12-3/TRBV12-4
CDR3 protein: CASSLSDRLYEQYF
CDR3 DNA: TGTGCCAGCAGTTTATCTGACAGGCTGTACGAGCAGTACTTC